The 15 T cell receptor beta chains given below trace back to one sample, sequenced in a study of blood T cell repertoires in COVID-19. Sequenced by immunoSEQ multiplex PCR; TCRdb stores in-frame clones only, minus some. The sample gives 150,000 or so clones, around 67% of which show up once; about 3% is in the top ten. Sequences were obtained from peripheral blood. The source is a woman aged 80 or older with acute or convalescent COVID-19.

This chain connects TRBV28 to TRBJ2-3; 9 nucleotides line up with TRBD1. The CDR3 totals 15 residues. The V gene end was trimmed by 6 bases and the J gene end by 1 base; junction bases not matched to a gene: 5. Looked up from germline, CDR1 is MDHEN and CDR2 is SYDVKM. The CDR3 sequence is CASSYWTGGTDTQYF. The CDR3 DNA sequence: TGTGCCAGCAGCTACTGGACAGGGGGCACAGATACGCAGTATTTT. Drawing the rest from reference TRBV28 and TRBJ2-3, the complete variable domain is DVKVTQSSRYLVKRTGEKVFLECVQDMDHENMFWYRQDPGLGLRLIYFSYDVKMKEKGDIPEGYSVSREKKERFSLILESASTNQTSMYLCASSYWTGGTDTQYFGPGTRLTVL.

There are many counts of this clone. The chain uses TRBV10-2 and TRBJ1-2; 7 bases line up with TRBD1. The CDR3 totals 16 residues. V shed 2 bases and J 3 bases; nucleotides not matched to a gene: 9. Germline V lookup: CDR1 WSHSY, CDR2 SAAADI. In DNA, the CDR3 is TGCGCCAGCAGTGAGGGGACAGCTTTCAGACACTATGGCTACACCTTC. Its translation: CASSEGTAFRHYGYTF.

This clone has only one observation. The chain couples TRBV6-5 to TRBJ2-7; 8 nucleotides agree with TRBD1. J lost 3 bases, V lost 5 bases, and 9 bases had no gene match. Germline CDR1 reads MNHEY; CDR2 reads SVGAGI. This CDR3 comprises 15 residues. CDR3 amino acids: CASSKYGTGGYEQYF. Here the CDR3 DNA reads TGTGCCAGCAGTAAATACGGGACAGGCGGCTACGAGCAGTACTTC.

The chain links TRBV3-1 (or the pseudogene TRBV3-2) to TRBJ2-3; D is uncertain. The CDR3 contains 12 residues. V dropped 2 bases and J dropped 7 bases, with 7 bases sitting between them. Germline V CDR1 and CDR2: LGHDT, YNNKEL (reference sequence). CDR3 sequence: CASSQIFYTQYF. Written as DNA, the CDR3 is TGTGCCAGCAGCCAAATCTTCTATACGCAGTATTTT.

The V and J genes are TRBV11-3 and TRBJ2-1, with 7 bases aligning to TRBD2. V shed 0 bases and J 9 bases; nucleotides not matched to a gene: 8. This CDR3 comprises 15 residues. CDR1 and CDR2 (germline): SGHNT, YENEEA. The CDR3 loop reads CASSLDPGGSTEQFF. The CDR3 nucleotides read TGTGCCAGCAGCTTAGATCCCGGCGGGAGCACTGAGCAGTTCTTC.

This clone was seen only a few times. The chain combines TRBV2 with TRBJ2-7, with D perhaps matching TRBD1 (7 bases). This CDR3 contains 14 residues. V lost 6 bases and J lost 6, with 18 bases in between. Germline CDR1 and CDR2: SNHLY and FYNNEI. The DNA for the CDR3 is TGTGCCAGCAGCAGGGAGGACAGGTTCTCCGAGCAGTACTTC. It codes for CASSREDRFSEQYF.

The chain combines TRBV6-5 with TRBJ1-1; D ambiguous. The CDR3 spans 13 residues. Germline V gene lookup returns CDR1 MNHEY and CDR2 SVGAGI. V shed 7 bases and J shed 0 bases, with 9 bases lying between them. The CDR3 loop is CASTAGMNTEAFF. The CDR3 region has the DNA TGTGCCAGCACTGCGGGAATGAACACTGAAGCTTTCTTT.

The chain is built from TRBV5-1 and TRBJ2-7; TRBD1 agrees at 9 bases. This CDR3 region has 15 residues. The junction had 10 bases not matched to a gene; V was cut back by 9 bases and J by 0 bases. Germline V gene sequence: CDR1 SGHRS, CDR2 YFSETQ. CDR3 amino acids: CATKTTGGVSYEQYF. As DNA, the CDR3 is TGCGCCACAAAAACGACAGGGGGTGTCTCCTACGAGCAGTACTTC.

The gene calls are TRBV10-2 and TRBJ2-1, with 8 bases lining up with TRBD2. The CDR3 length is 15 residues. CDR1 and CDR2 (germline): WSHSY, SAAADI. With V trimmed by 2 bases and J by 3 bases, 3 bases remained unmatched. The CDR3: CASSEQLAVYNEQFF. For the CDR3, the DNA is TGCGCCAGCAGTGAGCAACTAGCGGTCTACAATGAGCAGTTCTTC.

V is TRBV9 and J is TRBJ1-6, with TRBD1 identical over 7 bases. CDR3 size: 16 residues. Germline V gene data show CDR1 as SGDLS and CDR2 as YYNGEE. V shed 4 bases and J 6 bases; nucleotides not matched to a gene: 10. The CDR3 is CASSSGGTLSNSPLHF. CDR3 nucleotides: TGTGCCAGCAGCTCAGGGGGGACCTTGTCTAATTCACCCCTCCACTTT.

This clone was seen a few times. The chain recombines TRBV7-6 with TRBJ2-6, with 10 bases identical to TRBD1. The trim removed 1 base at V and 0 bases at J, leaving 3 bases unmatched. The length of the CDR3 is 18 residues. Germline V gene data show CDR1 as SGHVS and CDR2 as FNYEAQ. In nucleotides, the CDR3 is TGTGCCAGCAGCTTAGTGGGGACAGGGGTCTCTGGGGCCAACGTCCTGACTTTC. This codes for CASSLVGTGVSGANVLTF. The entire variable domain, with the rest obtained from reference TRBV7-6 and TRBJ2-6, is as follows: GAGVSQSPRYKVTKRGQDVALRCDPISGHVSLYWYRQALGQGPEFLTYFNYEAQQDKSGLPNDRFSAERPEGSISTLTIQRTEQRDSAMYRCASSLVGTGVSGANVLTFGAGSRLTVL.

This chain joins TRBV19 and TRBJ1-2, with a weak D call TRBD1 (5 bases). The CDR3 length is 14 residues. Per germline, CDR1 LNHDA and CDR2 SQIVND (reference sequence). V lost 9 bases, J lost 1 base, and 15 bases lay in between. CDR3 sequence: CASSRDSLNYGYTF. CDR3 DNA sequence: TGTGCCAGCAGTCGAGACAGCCTTAACTATGGCTACACCTTC. The full variable domain, with the rest looked up from reference TRBV19 and TRBJ1-2, is DGGITQSPKYLFRKEGQNVTLSCEQNLNHDAMYWYRQDPGQGLRLIYYSQIVNDFQKGDIAEGYSVSREKKESFPLTVTSAQKNPTAFYLCASSRDSLNYGYTFGSGTRLTVV.

V usage is TRBV27 and J usage is TRBJ1-4; 8 bases agree with TRBD1. V dropped 8 bases and J dropped 6; count of bases not matched to a gene: 8. Germline CDR1 is MNHEY and CDR2 is SMNVEV (reference sequence). This CDR3 has 14 residues. CDR3 protein: CASGQGSYHEKLFF. The CDR3 coding sequence is TGTGCCAGCGGACAGGGAAGTTATCATGAAAAACTGTTTTTT. Complete variable domain (other parts from reference TRBV27 and TRBJ1-4): EAQVTQNPRYLITVTGKKLTVTCSQNMNHEYMSWYRQDPGLGLRQIYYSMNVEVTDKGDVPEGYKVSRKEKRNFPLILESPSPNQTSLYFCASGQGSYHEKLFFGSGTQLSVL.

This chain connects TRBV10-3 to TRBJ1-4; 9 bases are shared with TRBD1. The CDR3 sequence is 15 residues long. The germline V gene encodes CDR1 ENHRY and CDR2 SYGVKD. The trim removed 0 bases at V and 8 bases at J, leaving 4 bases unmatched. Here the CDR3 reads CAISESGTGTEKLFF. The DNA for the CDR3 is TGTGCCATCAGTGAGTCCGGGACAGGGACGGAAAAACTGTTTTTT.

The chain carries TRBV7-9 and TRBJ2-2; possible D gene TRBD1, 6 bases. The CDR3 is 16 residues long. The V and J ends lost 5 bases and 0 bases respectively, with 13 bases between them. The germline CDR1 and CDR2 sequences are SEHNR and FQNEAQ (reference sequence). The CDR3 DNA reads TGTGCCAGCAGCCCACCAGACAGGACGAACACCGGGGAGCTGTTTTTT. This gives the protein CASSPPDRTNTGELFF.